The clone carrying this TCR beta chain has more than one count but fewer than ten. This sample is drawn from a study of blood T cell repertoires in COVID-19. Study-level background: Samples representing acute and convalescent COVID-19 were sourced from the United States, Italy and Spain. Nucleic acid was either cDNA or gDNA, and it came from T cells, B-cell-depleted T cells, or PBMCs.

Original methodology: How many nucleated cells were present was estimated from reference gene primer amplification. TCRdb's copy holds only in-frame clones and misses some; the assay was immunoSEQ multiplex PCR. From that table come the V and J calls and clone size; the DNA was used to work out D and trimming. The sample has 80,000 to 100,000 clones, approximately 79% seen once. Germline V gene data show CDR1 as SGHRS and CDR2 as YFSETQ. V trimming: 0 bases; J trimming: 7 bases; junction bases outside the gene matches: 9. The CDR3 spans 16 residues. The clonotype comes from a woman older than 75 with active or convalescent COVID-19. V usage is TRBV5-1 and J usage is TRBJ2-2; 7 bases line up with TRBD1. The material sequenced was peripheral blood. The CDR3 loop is CASSLEAQGVGGELFF. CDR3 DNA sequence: TGCGCCAGCAGCTTGGAGGCCCAGGGGGTCGGCGGGGAGCTGTTTTTT.